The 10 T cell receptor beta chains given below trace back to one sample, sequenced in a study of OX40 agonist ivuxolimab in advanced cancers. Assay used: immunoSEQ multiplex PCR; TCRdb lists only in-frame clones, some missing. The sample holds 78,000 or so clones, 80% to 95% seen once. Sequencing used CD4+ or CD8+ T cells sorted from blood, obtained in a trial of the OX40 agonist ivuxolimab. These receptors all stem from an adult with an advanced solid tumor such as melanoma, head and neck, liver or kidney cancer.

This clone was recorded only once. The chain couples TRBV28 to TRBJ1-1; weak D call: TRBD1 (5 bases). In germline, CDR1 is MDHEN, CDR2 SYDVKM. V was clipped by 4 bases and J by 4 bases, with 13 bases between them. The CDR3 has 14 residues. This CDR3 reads CASSSPRGSTEAFF. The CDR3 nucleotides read TGTGCCAGCAGTTCCCCTCGGGGGAGCACTGAAGCTTTCTTT.

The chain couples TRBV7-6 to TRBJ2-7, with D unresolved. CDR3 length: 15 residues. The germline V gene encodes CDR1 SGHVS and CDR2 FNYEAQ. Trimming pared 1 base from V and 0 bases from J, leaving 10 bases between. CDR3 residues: CASSLGGLGSYEQYF. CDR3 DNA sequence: TGTGCCAGCAGCTTAGGAGGTCTAGGCTCCTACGAGCAGTACTTC.

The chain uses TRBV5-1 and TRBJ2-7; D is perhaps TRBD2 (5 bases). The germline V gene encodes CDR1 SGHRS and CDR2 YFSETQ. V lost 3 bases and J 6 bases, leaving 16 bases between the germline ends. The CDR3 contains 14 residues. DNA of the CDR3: TGCGCCAGCAGCTCTGCGGGTCCAGCAGGCGAGCAGTACTTC. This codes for CASSSAGPAGEQYF.

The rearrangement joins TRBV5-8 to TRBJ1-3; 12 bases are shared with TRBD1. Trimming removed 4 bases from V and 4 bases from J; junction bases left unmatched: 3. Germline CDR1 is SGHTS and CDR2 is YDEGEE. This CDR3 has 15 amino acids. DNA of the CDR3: TGTGCCAGCAGCAGGGACAGGGGGCTAGGAAACACCATATATTTT. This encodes CASSRDRGLGNTIYF.

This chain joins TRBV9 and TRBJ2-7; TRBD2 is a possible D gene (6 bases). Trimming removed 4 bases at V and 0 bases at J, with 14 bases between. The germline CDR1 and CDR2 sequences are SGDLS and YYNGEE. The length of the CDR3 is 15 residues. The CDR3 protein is CASSFSGSSSYEQYF. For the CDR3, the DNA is TGTGCCAGCAGCTTTAGCGGTTCGAGCTCCTACGAGCAGTACTTC.

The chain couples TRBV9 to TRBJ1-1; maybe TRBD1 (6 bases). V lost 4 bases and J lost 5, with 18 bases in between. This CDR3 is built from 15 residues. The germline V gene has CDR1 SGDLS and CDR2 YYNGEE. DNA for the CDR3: TGTGCCAGCAGCCTTGAACTAACAGGGCTAACTGAAGCTTTCTTT. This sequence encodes CASSLELTGLTEAFF. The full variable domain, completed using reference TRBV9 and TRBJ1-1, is DSGVTQTPKHLITATGQRVTLRCSPRSGDLSVYWYQQSLDQGLQFLIQYYNGEERAKGNILERFSAQQFPDLHSELNLSSLELGDSALYFCASSLELTGLTEAFFGQGTRLTVV.

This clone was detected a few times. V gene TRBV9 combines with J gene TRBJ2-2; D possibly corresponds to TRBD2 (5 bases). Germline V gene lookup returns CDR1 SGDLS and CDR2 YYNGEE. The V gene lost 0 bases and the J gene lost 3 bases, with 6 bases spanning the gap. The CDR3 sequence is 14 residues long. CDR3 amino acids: CASSVAGYTGELFF. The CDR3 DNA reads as TGTGCCAGCAGCGTAGCGGGGTACACCGGGGAGCTGTTTTTT.

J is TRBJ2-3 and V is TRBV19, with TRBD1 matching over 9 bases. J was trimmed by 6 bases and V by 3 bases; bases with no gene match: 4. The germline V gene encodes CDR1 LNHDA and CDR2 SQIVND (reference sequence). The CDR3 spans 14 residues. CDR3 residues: CASSILQGADTQYF. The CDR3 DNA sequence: TGTGCCAGTAGTATCCTACAGGGGGCGGATACGCAGTATTTT.

The CDR3 loop is CASSFSQRGWDTDTQYF. The CDR3 DNA reads TGTGCCAGCAGCTTCTCCCAGCGGGGTTGGGACACAGATACGCAGTATTTT. The genes are TRBV7-9 and TRBJ2-3; 7 bases are a match to TRBD2. V was clipped by 3 bases and J by 2 bases; unmatched bases: 11. The CDR3 is made up of 17 amino acids. The germline gives CDR1 SEHNR, CDR2 FQNEAQ (reference sequence).

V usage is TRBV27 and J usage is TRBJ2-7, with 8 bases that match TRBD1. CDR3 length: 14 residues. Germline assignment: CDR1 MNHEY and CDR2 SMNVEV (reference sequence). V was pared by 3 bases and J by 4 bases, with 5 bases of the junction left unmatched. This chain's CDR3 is CASSFYRGLYEQYF. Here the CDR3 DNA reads TGTGCCAGCAGTTTTTACAGGGGGTTGTACGAGCAGTACTTC.